This TCR beta chain was sequenced for a study of blood T cell repertoires in COVID-19. Across the study: Samples representing acute and convalescent COVID-19 were sourced from the United States, Italy and Spain. The analysed material was cDNA or gDNA that came from T cells, B-cell-depleted T cells, or PBMCs.

Per the authors' pipeline: For nucleated cells, counts were estimated from reference gene primer amplification. Using immunoSEQ multiplex PCR, the repertoire was profiled, and TCRdb retains in-frame clones only, with some absent. That table furnishes V, J and clone size, whereas the DNA furnished D and trimming. The sample includes more than 85,000 clones, approximately 87% seen only once; the top ten take roughly 6.5%. Trimming at V came to 5 bases and at J to 3 bases, leaving 5 bases not matched to a gene. Germline-derived CDR1 and CDR2 are KGHSH and LQKENI. The CDR3 has 14 amino acids. The receptor comes from a woman aged 50 to 65 with acute or convalescent COVID-19. V is TRBV18 and J is TRBJ1-1, with TRBD1 matching over 8 bases. Sequences were obtained from peripheral blood. The CDR3 sequence is CASSSTGVDTEAFF. The CDR3 nucleotides are TGTGCCAGCTCATCGACAGGGGTCGACACTGAAGCTTTCTTT.